A single sample gave rise to the 10 T cell receptor beta chains below, sequenced in a study of T cells expressing NK-cell markers (dated by TCRdb to about 2020). The library was generated by 5' RACE. Instrument on record: Illumina HiSeq 2000. Each entry corresponds to one CDR3 protein sequence from reads that TCRdb reprocessed, and DNA is not given. The sample's records list more than 400,000 distinct CDR3 sequences. The top ten clones comprise roughly 7.2% of the sample. The material sequenced was blood T cells: a sorted CD56 or NKG2C T cell subset, CD4+ or CD8+ T cells, or bulk PBMC T cells (not recorded which). The receptors were gathered from a woman aged 18 to 75 in good health.

V usage is TRBV12-3 or TRBV12-4 and J usage is TRBJ2-7. This CDR3 has 13 amino acids. The CDR3 loop reads CASSLTVSYEQYF.

The CDR3 here is CASSSGQHNYGYTF. The J gene is TRBJ1-2, the V gene TRBV12-3 or TRBV12-4; TCRdb gives TRBD1 as the D gene, but with no DNA this cannot be confirmed. CDR3 length: 14 amino acids.

J is TRBJ1-2 and V is TRBV19. This CDR3 is 14 amino acids long. CDR1 and CDR2 (germline): LNHDA, SQIVND (reference sequence). The CDR3 sequence is CASSMRRENYGYTF. Together with reference TRBV19 and TRBJ1-2, the CDR3 gives the full variable domain: DGGITQSPKYLFRKEGQNVTLSCEQNLNHDAMYWYRQDPGQGLRLIYYSQIVNDFQKGDIAEGYSVSREKKESFPLTVTSAQKNPTAFYLCASSMRRENYGYTFGSGTRLTVV.

V is TRBV11-2 and J is TRBJ2-1; TCRdb designates TRBD2, a call that cannot be tested without DNA. The germline gives CDR1 SGHAT, CDR2 FQNNGV. This CDR3 has 18 residues. CDR3 residues: CASSLERGLAGGYNEQFF.

J is TRBJ2-3 and V is TRBV7-2; without DNA, the TCRdb call of TRBD2 cannot be checked. CDR1 and CDR2 (germline): SGHTA, FQGNSA. The CDR3 runs to 16 residues. CDR3 protein: CASSFGSPHAVNTQYF.

The chain carries TRBV7-8 and TRBJ2-7; TCRdb gives TRBD1 as the D gene, but with no DNA this cannot be confirmed. The V gene's germline CDR1 is SGHVS and CDR2 FQNEAQ. The CDR3 spans 17 residues. CDR3 loop: CASSDPQDGGGEGEQYF.

This rearrangement joins TRBV9 to TRBJ2-1. This CDR3 region has 15 residues. Germline CDR1 reads SGDLS; CDR2 reads YYNGEE. Here the CDR3 reads CASSVVAATVDEQFF.

The chain links TRBV15 to TRBJ2-1; TCRdb lists TRBD2, though no DNA is available to test this call. Germline lookup yields CDR1 LNHNV and CDR2 YYDKDF (reference sequence). CDR3 length: 17 residues. The CDR3 sequence is CATSRGYGASGYNEQFF.

The chain joins TRBV6-2 or TRBV6-3 to TRBJ2-6. Germline V gene data show CDR1 as MNHEY and CDR2 as SVGEGT. The CDR3 is 12 residues long. The CDR3 here is CASNPGANVLTF.

V usage is TRBV12-3 or TRBV12-4 and J usage is TRBJ2-2. This CDR3 contains 14 residues. The CDR3 protein is CARMDGPNTGELFF.